This T cell receptor beta chain was retrieved from a study of technical replicates of blood from four donors (dated by TCRdb to 2016 to 2017). Libraries came from the immunoSEQ multiplex PCR assay. The clones in this table, taken by TCRdb from immuneACCESS, are in-frame only. Not every clone is retained; where verified, under half of the shortfall comes from an unresolved V gene, and the cause of the rest is unknown. This sample has 74,000 or so clones in its table, and 85% to 95% of those were observed once. Of the sample, 0.35% to 0.4% is held by the ten largest clones. As regards this clone: It has no known antigen specificity. No base quality values were provided; no much bigger clone lies one nucleotide off.

The junction carries 6 bases between V and J, which are trimmed by 2 bases and 4 bases respectively. Counted from cysteine to phenylalanine, this CDR3 has 13 amino acids. The only DNA kept is the CDR3, 39 bases in frame from the first base. CDR1 is given as SGHTA and CDR2 as FQGTGA, both from the germline V gene. The chain uses TRBV7-3 and TRBJ1-5; the D gene identity is not certain. The source of this sequence is a human donor in good health. The sequenced sample was T cells isolated from PBMCs. CDR3 loop: CASSLQANQPQHF. The nucleotide sequence reads as follows: TGTGCCAGCAGCTTACAGGCTAATCAGCCCCAGCATTTT.